This T cell receptor beta chain was sequenced for a study of T cell repertoires in cytomegalovirus infection. The CDR3 loop spans 14 amino acids. The V end lost 4 bases, the J end lost 1 base, and 10 bases lay between the germline ends. In germline, CDR1 is SGHRS, CDR2 YFSETQ. From the reads, TCRdb called clonotypes with MiXCR, one entry per CDR3 protein. The sample records fewer than 550,000 distinct CDR3 sequences, approximately 33% being singletons. This TCR came from a human donor in good health (CMV status not recorded). Some clones in this sample may be carry-over from other donors' samples. The V and J genes are TRBV5-1 and TRBJ2-3; D is ambiguous. The sequencing sample was made of PBMCs. CDR3 sequence reads: CASSPGWGTDTQYF. CDR3 DNA sequence: TGCGCCAGCAGCCCTGGCTGGGGCACAGATACGCAGTATTTT.